This TCR beta chain is from a study of cytomegalovirus exposure and HLA in healthy donors. V lost 2 bases and J lost 7, with 6 bases in between. The germline V gene has CDR1 MDHEN and CDR2 SYDVKM. The length of the CDR3 is 11 residues. PCR was performed using 60 Vbeta and 13 Jbeta primers. Produced via immunoSEQ multiplex PCR; TCRdb's table is partial and in-frame only. In the table there are 75,000 to 100,000 clones, approximately 69% of which are singletons. As for this clone: This CDR3 is also generated by other DNA sequences in the sample.

This TCR came from a female donor in good health and CMV-seronegative. The chain recombines TRBV28 with TRBJ2-7; D is uncertain. Input material: PBMCs. CDR3 DNA sequence: TGTGCCAGCAGTTTAGGCCGAGAGCAGTACTTC. Its translation is CASSLGREQYF.